This section outlines one T cell receptor (beta chain) sequence together with its context. CDR1 is SGHRS, CDR2 YFSETQ, per germline. This CDR3 spans 15 amino acids. With 1 base removed from V and 6 bases from J, the gap between germline ends came to 16 bases. Authors' methods: Estimation of nucleated cell counts was performed using reference gene primer amplification. Clones were sequenced by immunoSEQ multiplex PCR, and TCRdb holds only the in-frame ones, with some missing. V, J and clone size reflect that table, while D and trimming were determined from the DNA. The sample contains about 300,000 clones, roughly 80% of which appear only once. These data originate in a study of blood T cell repertoires in COVID-19. On the study more broadly: The samples span acute and convalescent COVID-19 from the United States, Italy and Spain.

The rearrangement links TRBV5-1 to TRBJ1-2; unclear D gene. The specimen sequenced was peripheral blood. The receptor was derived from a human donor with COVID-19, enrolled during active disease. The donor label of this sample is uncertain. CDR3 sequence reads: CASSLTGPAGDGYTF. The CDR3 region has the DNA TGCGCCAGCAGCTTGACTGGACCCGCGGGCGATGGCTACACCTTC.